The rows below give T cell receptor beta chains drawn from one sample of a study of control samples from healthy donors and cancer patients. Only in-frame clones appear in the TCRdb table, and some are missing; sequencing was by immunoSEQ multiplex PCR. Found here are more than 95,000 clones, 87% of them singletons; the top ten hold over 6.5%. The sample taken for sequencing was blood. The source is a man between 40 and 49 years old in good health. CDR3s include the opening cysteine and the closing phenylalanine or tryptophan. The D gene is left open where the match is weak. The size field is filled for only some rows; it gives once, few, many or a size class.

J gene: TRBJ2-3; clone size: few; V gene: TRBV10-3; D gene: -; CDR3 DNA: TGTGCCATCAGTGAGAGGCGGCTCAAACCTAGCACAGATACGCAGTATTTT; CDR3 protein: CAISERRLKPSTDTQYF
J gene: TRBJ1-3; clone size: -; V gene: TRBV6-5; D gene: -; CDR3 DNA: TGTGCCAGCAGCCTGGGGGGCGCCGGAAACACCATATATTTT; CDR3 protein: CASSLGGAGNTIYF
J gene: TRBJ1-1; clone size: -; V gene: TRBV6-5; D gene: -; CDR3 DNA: TGTGCCAGCAGTCATGGGGCTGTTGAAGCTTTCTTT; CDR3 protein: CASSHGAVEAFF
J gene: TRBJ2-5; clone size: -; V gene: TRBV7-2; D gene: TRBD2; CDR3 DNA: TGTGCCAGCAGCTCTAGCGGGGGAGAGACCCAGTACTTC; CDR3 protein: CASSSSGGETQYF
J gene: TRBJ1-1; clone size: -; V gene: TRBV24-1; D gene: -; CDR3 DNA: TGTGCCACCAGTGAACCCGGCAAGGCTGAAGCTTTCTTT; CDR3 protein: CATSEPGKAEAFF
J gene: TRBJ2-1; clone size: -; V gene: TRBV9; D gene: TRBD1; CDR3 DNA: TGTGCCAGCGGGGGGACAGGACCTTACAATGAGCAGTTCTTC; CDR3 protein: CASGGTGPYNEQFF
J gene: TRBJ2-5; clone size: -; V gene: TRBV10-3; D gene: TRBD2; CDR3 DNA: TGTGCCATCAGTGACCGACTAGCGTGGCAAGAGACCCAGTACTTC; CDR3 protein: CAISDRLAWQETQYF
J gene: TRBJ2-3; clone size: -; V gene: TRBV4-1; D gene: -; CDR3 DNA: TGCGCCAGCAGTCCGCTCTTAGGGCAGGATATAGATACGCAGTATTTT; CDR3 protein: CASSPLLGQDIDTQYF
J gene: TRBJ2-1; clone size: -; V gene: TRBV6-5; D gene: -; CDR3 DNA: TGTGCCAGCTTTCAATTGGGGGTTCTGGGTGAGCAGTTCTTC; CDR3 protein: CASFQLGVLGEQFF
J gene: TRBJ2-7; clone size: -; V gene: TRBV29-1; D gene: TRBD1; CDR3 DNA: TGCAGCGCCGGAACGGGACAGGGGACCTACGAGCAGTACTTC; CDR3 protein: CSAGTGQGTYEQYF
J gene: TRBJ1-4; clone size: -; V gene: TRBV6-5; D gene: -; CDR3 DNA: TGTGCCAGCCACACAGGAACTAATGAAAAACTGTTTTTT; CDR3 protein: CASHTGTNEKLFF
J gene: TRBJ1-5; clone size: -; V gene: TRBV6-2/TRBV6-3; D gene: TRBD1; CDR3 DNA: TGTGCCAGCAGCCGACAGGGGTCCAATCAGCCCCAGCATTTT; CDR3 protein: CASSRQGSNQPQHF
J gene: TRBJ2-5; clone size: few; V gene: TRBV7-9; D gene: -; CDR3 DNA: TGTGCCAGCAGCTTAGCGGGGTCTGGGGAGACCCAGTACTTC; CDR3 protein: CASSLAGSGETQYF
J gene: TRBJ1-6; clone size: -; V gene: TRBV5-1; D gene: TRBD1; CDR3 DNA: TGCGCCAGCAGCCAGGGACAGGGGGTCGTCCTGTCACCCCTCCACTTT; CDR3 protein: CASSQGQGVVLSPLHF
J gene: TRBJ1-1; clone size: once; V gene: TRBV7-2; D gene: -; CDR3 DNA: TGTGCCAGCAGCTTATGGGCTCCAGGGGCAAGGGGGACTGAAGCTTTCTTT; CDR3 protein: CASSLWAPGARGTEAFF
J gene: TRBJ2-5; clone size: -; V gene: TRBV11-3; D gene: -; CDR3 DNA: TGTGCCAACGAAGTAGAGACCCAGTACTTC; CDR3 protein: CANEVETQYF
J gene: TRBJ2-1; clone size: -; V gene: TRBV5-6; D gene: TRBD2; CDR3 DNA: TGTGCCAGCAGCGGCGGGACTAGCGGGGGGTTACGCTCCTACAATGAGCAGTTCTTC; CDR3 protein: CASSGGTSGGLRSYNEQFF
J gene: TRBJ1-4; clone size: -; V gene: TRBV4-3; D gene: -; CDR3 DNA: TGCGCCAGCAGCCAAGATCTATCCAGGGGTGCAACTAATGAAAAACTGTTTTTT; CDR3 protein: CASSQDLSRGATNEKLFF
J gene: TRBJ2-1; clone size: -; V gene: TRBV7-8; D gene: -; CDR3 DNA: TGTGCCAGCAGCTTAATGCAGGGGGGTGGTCACAATGAGCAGTTCTTC; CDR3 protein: CASSLMQGGGHNEQFF
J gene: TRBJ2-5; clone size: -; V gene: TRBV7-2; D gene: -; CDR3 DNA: TGTGCCAGCAGCCCCTCCATTACTAGTCGAGAGACCCAGTACTTC; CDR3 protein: CASSPSITSRETQYF
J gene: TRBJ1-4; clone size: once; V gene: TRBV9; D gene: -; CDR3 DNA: TGTGCCAGCAGCGTAGGAGAAAGATCTCCGGAAAAACTGTTTTTT; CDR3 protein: CASSVGERSPEKLFF
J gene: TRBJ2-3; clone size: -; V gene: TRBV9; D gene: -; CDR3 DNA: TGTGCCAGCAGCGTAGAGGGGGGCCTCGCAGATACGCAGTATTTT; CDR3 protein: CASSVEGGLADTQYF
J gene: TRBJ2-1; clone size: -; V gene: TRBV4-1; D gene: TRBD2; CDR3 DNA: TGCGCCAGCAGCCACTGGGGACTAGCGGGGGAAAATGAGCAGTTCTTC; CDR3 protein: CASSHWGLAGENEQFF
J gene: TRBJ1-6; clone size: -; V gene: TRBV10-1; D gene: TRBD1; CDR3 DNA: TGCGCCAGCAGTGAGTCTTCGGGACAGGGGGTCTCACCCCTCCACTTT; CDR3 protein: CASSESSGQGVSPLHF
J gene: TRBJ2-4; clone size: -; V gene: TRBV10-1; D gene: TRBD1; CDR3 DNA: TGCGCCAGCAGTGAGTCGAGGGGACAGAGGAACATTCAGTACTTC; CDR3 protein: CASSESRGQRNIQYF
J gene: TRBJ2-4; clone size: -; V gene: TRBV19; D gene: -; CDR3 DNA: TGTGCCAGCAAAGAGGGGGACTACCCTGGGGTGGGCGTTCAGTACTTC; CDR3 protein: CASKEGDYPGVGVQYF
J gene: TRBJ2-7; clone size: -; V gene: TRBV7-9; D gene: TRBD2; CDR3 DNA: TGTGCCAGCAGCTCAGCGGGGGGGCCAGGCCACGAGCAGTACTTC; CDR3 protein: CASSSAGGPGHEQYF
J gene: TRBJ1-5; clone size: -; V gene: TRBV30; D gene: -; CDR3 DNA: TGTGCCTGGGGACAGCACGGTCCTCATAGCAATCAGCCCCAGCATTTT; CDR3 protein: CAWGQHGPHSNQPQHF
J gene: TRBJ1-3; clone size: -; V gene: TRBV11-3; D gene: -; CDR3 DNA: TGTGCCAGCAGCTTCAAACCGCTCGGCGGCTCTGGAAACACCATATATTTT; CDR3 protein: CASSFKPLGGSGNTIYF
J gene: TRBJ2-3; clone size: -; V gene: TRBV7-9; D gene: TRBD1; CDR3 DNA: TGTGCCAGCAGCTTACGAGCCCAATCGACAGGGGATAGAAAAGATACGCAGTATTTT; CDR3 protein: CASSLRAQSTGDRKDTQYF
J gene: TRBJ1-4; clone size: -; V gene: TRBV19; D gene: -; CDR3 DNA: TGTGCCAGTAGTATCAGGGGCCTACAGGAAAAACTGTTTTTT; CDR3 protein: CASSIRGLQEKLFF
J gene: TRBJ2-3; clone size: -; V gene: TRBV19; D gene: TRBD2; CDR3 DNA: TGTGCCAGTAGTATTAGTAAAGCGGGGAGCACAGATACGCAGTATTTT; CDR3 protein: CASSISKAGSTDTQYF
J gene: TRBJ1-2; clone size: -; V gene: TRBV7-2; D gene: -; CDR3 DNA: TGTGCCAGCAGCAATCGAAACAACTATGGCTACACCTTC; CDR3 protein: CASSNRNNYGYTF
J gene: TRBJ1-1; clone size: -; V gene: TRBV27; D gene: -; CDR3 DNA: TGTGCCAGCAGTTTATCGAAGGGAGGCACTGAAGCTTTCTTT; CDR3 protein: CASSLSKGGTEAFF
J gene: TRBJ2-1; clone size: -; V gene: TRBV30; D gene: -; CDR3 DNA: TGTGCCTGGAGTTTAAATCGGAACAGGTCTCCTCGCTTCTTC; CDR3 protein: CAWSLNRNRSPRFF
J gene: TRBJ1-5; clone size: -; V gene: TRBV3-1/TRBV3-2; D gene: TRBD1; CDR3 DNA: TGTGCCAGCAGCTTCGGGACAGGGATGTCAAATCAGCCCCAGCATTTT; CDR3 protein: CASSFGTGMSNQPQHF
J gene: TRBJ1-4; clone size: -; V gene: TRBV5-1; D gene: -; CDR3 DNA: TGCGCCAGCAGCGGATCGGGGGCAGCTAATGAAAAACTGTTTTTT; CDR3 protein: CASSGSGAANEKLFF
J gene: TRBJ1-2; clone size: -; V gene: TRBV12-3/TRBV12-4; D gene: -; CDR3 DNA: TGTGCCAGCAGTGGGGCAGGGGCTGGAGGCTACACCTTC; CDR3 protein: CASSGAGAGGYTF
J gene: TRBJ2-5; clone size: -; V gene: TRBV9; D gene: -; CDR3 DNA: TGTGCCAGCAGCGTAGGCCTACAAGAGACCCAGTACTTC; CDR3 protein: CASSVGLQETQYF
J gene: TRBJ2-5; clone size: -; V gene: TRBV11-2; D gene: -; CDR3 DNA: TGTGCCAGCAGCCGATACACTAACACAGGGCGGGGAGAGACCCAGTACTTC; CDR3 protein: CASSRYTNTGRGETQYF
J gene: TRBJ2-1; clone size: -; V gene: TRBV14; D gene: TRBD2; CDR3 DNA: TGTGCCAGCAGCCAAAGCGCGGGGGGGTTCCACAATGAGCAGTTCTTC; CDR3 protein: CASSQSAGGFHNEQFF
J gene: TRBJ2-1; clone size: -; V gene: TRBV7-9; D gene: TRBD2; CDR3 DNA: TGTGCCAGCCGGGGGGGAAGCAATGAGCAGTTCTTC; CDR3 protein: CASRGGSNEQFF
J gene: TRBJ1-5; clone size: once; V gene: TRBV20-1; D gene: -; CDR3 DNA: TGCAGTGCTAGTAGAGGGTTTAGTCAGCCCCAGCATTTT; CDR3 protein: CSASRGFSQPQHF
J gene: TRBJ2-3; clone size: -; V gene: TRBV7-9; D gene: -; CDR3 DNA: TGTGCCAGCAGCTCTCGTCCGGTGGCGGGCGGTGACTCAGATACGCAGTATTTT; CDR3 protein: CASSSRPVAGGDSDTQYF
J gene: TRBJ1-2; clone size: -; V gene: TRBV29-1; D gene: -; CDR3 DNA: TGCAGCGTTGAACGGCAGGGTGACTATGGCTACACCTTC; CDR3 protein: CSVERQGDYGYTF
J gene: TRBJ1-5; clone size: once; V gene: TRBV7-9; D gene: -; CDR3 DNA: TGTGCCAGCAGCCGGGACAATCTTAGGCAGCCCCAGCATTTT; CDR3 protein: CASSRDNLRQPQHF